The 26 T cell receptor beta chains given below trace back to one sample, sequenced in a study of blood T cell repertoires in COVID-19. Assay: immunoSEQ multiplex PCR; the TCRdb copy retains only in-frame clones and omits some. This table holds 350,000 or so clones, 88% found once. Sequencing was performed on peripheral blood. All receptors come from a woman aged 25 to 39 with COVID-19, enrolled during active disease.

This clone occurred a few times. CDR3 coding DNA: TGTGCCACCAGTGATGCGCGGAACAATCAGCCCCAGCATTTT. It is translated as CATSDARNNQPQHF. This chain links TRBV24-1 with TRBJ1-5; D remains ambiguous. The germline V gene has CDR1 KGHDR and CDR2 SFDVKD. The germline V and J ends were trimmed by 3 bases and 3 bases, with 8 bases remaining between them. The CDR3 totals 14 residues.

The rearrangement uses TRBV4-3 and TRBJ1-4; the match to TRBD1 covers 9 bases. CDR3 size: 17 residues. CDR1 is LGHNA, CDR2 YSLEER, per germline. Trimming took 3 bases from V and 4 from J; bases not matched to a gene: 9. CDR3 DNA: TGCGCCAGCAGCCACGGACAGGGGACCTCTGGTAATGAAAAACTGTTTTTT. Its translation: CASSHGQGTSGNEKLFF.

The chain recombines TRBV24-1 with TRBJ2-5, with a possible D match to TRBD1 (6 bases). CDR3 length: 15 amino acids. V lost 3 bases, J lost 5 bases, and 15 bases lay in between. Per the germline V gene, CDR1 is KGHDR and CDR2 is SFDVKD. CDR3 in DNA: TGTGCCACCAGTGATCCCTGGGGGCGCGGGGAGACCCAGTACTTC. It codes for CATSDPWGRGETQYF.

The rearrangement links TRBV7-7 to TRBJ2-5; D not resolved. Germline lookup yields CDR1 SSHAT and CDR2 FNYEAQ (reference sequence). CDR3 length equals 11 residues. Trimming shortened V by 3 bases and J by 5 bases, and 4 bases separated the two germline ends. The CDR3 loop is CASSFGETQYF. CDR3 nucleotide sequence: TGTGCCAGCAGCTTCGGGGAGACCCAGTACTTC.

CDR3 sequence reads: CAISETLQETQYF. Here the CDR3 DNA reads TGTGCCATCAGTGAGACTCTTCAAGAGACCCAGTACTTC. The chain is built from TRBV10-3 and TRBJ2-5; D uncertain. V was pared by 2 bases and J by 2 bases, with 6 bases between. There are 13 residues in the CDR3. Germline V CDR1 and CDR2: ENHRY, SYGVKD.

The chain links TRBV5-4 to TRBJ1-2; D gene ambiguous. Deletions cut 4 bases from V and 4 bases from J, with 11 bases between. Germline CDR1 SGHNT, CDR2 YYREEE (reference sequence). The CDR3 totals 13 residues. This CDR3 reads CASSPLSGYGYTF. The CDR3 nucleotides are TGTGCCAGCAGCCCCCTGAGCGGCTATGGCTACACCTTC.

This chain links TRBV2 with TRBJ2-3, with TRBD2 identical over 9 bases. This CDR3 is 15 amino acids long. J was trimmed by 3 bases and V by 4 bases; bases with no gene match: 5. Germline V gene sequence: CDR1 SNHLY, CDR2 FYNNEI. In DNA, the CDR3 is TGTGCCAGCAGTGCCAGCGGGGGGTCTACAGATACGCAGTATTTT. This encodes CASSASGGSTDTQYF.

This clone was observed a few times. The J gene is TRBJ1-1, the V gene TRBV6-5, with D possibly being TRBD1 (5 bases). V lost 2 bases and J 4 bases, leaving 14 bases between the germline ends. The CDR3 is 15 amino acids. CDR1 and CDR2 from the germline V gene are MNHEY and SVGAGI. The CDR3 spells CASSYAGGGGTEAFF. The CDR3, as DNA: TGTGCCAGCAGTTACGCCGGGGGTGGAGGCACTGAAGCTTTCTTT.

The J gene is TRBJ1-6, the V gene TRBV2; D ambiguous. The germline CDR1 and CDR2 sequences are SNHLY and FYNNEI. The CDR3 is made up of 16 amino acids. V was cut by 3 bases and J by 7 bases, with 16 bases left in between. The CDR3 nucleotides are TGTGCCAGCAGTGAGCAGGTCATAGTGGGCAATTCACCCCTCCACTTT. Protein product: CASSEQVIVGNSPLHF.

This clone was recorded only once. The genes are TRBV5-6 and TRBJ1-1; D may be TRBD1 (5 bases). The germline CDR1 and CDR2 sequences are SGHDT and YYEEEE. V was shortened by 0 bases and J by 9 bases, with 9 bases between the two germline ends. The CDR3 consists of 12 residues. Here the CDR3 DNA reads TGTGCCAGCAGCTTGGATAACAGGCAAGCTTTCTTT. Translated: CASSLDNRQAFF.

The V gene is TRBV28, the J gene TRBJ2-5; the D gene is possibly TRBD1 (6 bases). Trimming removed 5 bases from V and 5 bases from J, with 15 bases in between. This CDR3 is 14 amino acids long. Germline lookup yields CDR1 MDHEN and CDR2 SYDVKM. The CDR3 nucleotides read TGTGCCAGCAGTCCCATGACAGGCGGGGAGACCCAGTACTTC. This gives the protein CASSPMTGGETQYF.

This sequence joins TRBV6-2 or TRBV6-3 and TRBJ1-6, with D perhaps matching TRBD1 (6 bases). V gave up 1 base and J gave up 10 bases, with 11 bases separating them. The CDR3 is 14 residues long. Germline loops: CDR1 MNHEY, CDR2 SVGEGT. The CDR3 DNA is TGTGCCAGCAGTTACTTGGGACAACAATCACCCCTCCACTTT. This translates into CASSYLGQQSPLHF.

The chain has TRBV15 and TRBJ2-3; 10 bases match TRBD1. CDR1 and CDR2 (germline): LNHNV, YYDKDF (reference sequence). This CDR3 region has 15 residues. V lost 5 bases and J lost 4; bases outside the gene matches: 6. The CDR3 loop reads CATSDRDRGADTQYF. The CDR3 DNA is TGTGCCACCAGCGACCGGGACAGGGGTGCAGATACGCAGTATTTT.

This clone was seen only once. CDR3 in DNA: TGTGCCAGCAGTTCTCGGACAGGAATCTACGAGCAGTACGTC. Translation gives CASSSRTGIYEQYV. The V call is TRBV28, the J call TRBJ2-7, with 7 bases fitting TRBD1. J lost 3 bases, V lost 4 bases, and 6 bases had no gene match. This CDR3 comprises 14 residues. Per germline, CDR1 MDHEN and CDR2 SYDVKM.

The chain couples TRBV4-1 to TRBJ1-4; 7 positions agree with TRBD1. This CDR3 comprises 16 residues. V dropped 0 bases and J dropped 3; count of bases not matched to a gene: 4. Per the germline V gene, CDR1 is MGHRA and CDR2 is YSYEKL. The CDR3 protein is CASSQDQGVPNEKLFF. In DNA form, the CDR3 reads TGCGCCAGCAGCCAAGACCAGGGGGTACCTAATGAAAAACTGTTTTTT.

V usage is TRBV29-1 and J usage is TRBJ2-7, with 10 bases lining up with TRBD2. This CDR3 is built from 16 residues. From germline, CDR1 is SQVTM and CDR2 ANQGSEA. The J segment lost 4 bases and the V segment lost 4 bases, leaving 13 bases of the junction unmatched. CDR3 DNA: TGCAGCGTTGTACGGGAGAGCGGGGGGGCCCCTTACGAGCAGTACTTC. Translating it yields CSVVRESGGAPYEQYF.

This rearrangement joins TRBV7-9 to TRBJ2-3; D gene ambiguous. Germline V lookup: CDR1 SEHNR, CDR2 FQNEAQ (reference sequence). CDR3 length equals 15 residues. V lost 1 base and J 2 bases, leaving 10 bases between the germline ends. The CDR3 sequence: CASSLEPKPTDTQYF. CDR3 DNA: TGTGCCAGCAGCTTAGAGCCTAAACCCACAGATACGCAGTATTTT.

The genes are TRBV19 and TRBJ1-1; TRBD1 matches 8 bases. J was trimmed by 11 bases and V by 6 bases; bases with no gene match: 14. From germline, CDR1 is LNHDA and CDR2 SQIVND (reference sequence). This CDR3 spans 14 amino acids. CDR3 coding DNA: TGTGCCAGTAGAACCCAGGGGGCCCCCTCGGGCGCTTTCTTT. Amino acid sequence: CASRTQGAPSGAFF.

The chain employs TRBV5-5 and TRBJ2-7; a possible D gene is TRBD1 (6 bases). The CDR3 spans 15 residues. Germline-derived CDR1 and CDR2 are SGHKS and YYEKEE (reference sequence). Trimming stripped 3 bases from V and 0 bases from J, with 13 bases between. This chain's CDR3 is CASSYRAVSSYEQYF. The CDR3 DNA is TGTGCCAGCAGCTACAGGGCCGTGAGCTCCTACGAGCAGTACTTC.

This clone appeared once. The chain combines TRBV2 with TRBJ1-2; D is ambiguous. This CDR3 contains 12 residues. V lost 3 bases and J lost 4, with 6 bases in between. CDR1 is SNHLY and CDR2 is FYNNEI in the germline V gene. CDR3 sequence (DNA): TGTGCCAGCAGTGACCCGGGCTATGGCTACACCTTC. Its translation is CASSDPGYGYTF.

The CDR3 spells CASQRGLGQPQHF. CDR3 nucleotide sequence: TGTGCCAGTCAACGGGGTTTGGGGCAGCCCCAGCATTTT. The chain joins TRBV6-6 to TRBJ1-5; D unclear. Trimming removed 9 bases at V and 7 bases at J, with 16 bases between. This CDR3 has 13 residues. Germline V lookup: CDR1 MNHNY, CDR2 SVGAGI (reference sequence).

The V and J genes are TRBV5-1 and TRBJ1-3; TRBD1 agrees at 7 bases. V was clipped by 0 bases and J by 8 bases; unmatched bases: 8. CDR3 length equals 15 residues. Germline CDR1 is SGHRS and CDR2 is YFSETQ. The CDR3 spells CASSLADRVTDTIYF. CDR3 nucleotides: TGCGCCAGCAGCTTGGCCGACAGGGTAACGGACACCATATATTTT.

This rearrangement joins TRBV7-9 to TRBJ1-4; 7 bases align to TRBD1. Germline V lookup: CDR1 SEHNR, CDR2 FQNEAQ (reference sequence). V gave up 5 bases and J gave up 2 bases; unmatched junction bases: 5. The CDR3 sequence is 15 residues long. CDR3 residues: CASSRQGNTNEKLFF. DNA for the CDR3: TGTGCCAGCAGCAGACAGGGAAATACTAATGAAAAACTGTTTTTT.

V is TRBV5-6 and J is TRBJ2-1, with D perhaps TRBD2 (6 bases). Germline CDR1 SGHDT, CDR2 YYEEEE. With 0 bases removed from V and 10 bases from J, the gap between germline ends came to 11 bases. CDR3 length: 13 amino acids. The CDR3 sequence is CASSLDVGGEQFF. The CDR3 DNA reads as TGTGCCAGCAGCTTGGACGTCGGGGGAGAGCAGTTCTTC.

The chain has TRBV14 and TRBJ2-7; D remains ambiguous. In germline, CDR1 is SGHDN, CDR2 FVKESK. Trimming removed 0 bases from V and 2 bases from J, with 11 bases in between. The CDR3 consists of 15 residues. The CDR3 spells CASSQERHSPYEQYF. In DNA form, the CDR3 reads TGTGCCAGCAGCCAAGAGAGACACAGTCCCTACGAGCAGTACTTC.

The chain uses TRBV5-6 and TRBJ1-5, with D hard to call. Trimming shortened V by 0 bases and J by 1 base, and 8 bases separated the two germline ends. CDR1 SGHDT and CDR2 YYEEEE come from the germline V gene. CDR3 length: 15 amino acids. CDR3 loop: CASSLDGLSNQPQHF. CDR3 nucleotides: TGTGCCAGCAGCTTGGACGGACTCAGCAATCAGCCCCAGCATTTT.